The 19 T cell receptor beta chains below all came from one sample that was sequenced in a study of response to subunit inactivated influenza vaccine. Via MiXCR, TCRdb re-called the RT-PCR reads, giving one row per CDR3 protein. The data contain over 650,000 distinct CDR3 sequences, roughly 20% of them singletons. This material consisted of PBMCs from blood, taken roughly 5 days after vaccination. The source is a man aged 50 to 60 who received an inactivated influenza vaccine.

This clonotype was detected only a few times. The chain employs TRBV3-1 and TRBJ2-7; TRBD2 matches at 8 bases. Germline CDR1 and CDR2: LGHDT and YNNKEL (reference sequence). The CDR3 is 16 residues long. The junction had 6 bases not matched to a gene; V was cut back by 0 bases and J by 2 bases. CDR3 coding DNA: TGTGCCAGCAGCCAAGATCTTGAGCGGGGGACCTACGAGCAGTACTTC. Residues: CASSQDLERGTYEQYF.

This clonotype occurred a few times. The CDR3 sequence is CASSTSLSTDTQYF. CDR3 coding DNA: TGCGCCAGCAGCACCTCCCTTAGCACAGATACGCAGTATTTT. The chain recombines TRBV5-1 with TRBJ2-3; no clear D. The V gene's germline CDR1 is SGHRS and CDR2 YFSETQ. The CDR3 is 14 amino acids. Deletions cut 4 bases from V and 0 bases from J, with 9 bases between.

This chain connects TRBV4-3 to TRBJ2-1; no clear D. Trimming shortened V by 0 bases and J by 11 bases, and 14 bases separated the two germline ends. In germline, CDR1 is LGHNA, CDR2 YSLEER. The CDR3 consists of 14 residues. The CDR3 DNA reads as TGCGCCAGCAGCCAAGAAAGTCGCACACAAAAGCAGTTCTTC. It specifies CASSQESRTQKQFF.

This clonotype appeared a few times. The rearrangement links TRBV7-8 to TRBJ2-1, with 8 positions matching TRBD2. CDR3 length: 14 amino acids. Germline loops: CDR1 SGHVS, CDR2 FQNEAQ. V was clipped by 1 base and J by 9 bases; unmatched bases: 5. The CDR3 here is CASSLEAGASEQFF. The CDR3 nucleotides are TGTGCCAGCAGCTTAGAAGCGGGAGCTAGTGAGCAGTTCTTC.

Here the CDR3 reads CASSYSYRQITYEQYF. DNA of the CDR3: TGTGCCAGCAGTTACTCCTACCGACAGATAACCTACGAGCAGTACTTC. The chain is built from TRBV6-5 and TRBJ2-7, with a weak D call TRBD1 (5 bases). Trimming took 0 bases from V and 2 from J, leaving 14 bases between them. The V gene's germline CDR1 is MNHEY and CDR2 SVGAGI. CDR3 length equals 16 residues.

This clonotype was seen only once. An end of the junction does not agree with germline; a read error may underlie this. The CDR3: CASSLALTGLAGGTDTQSF. The CDR3 nucleotides read TGTGCCAGCAGCTTAGCGCTGACGGGACTAGCGGGGGGCACAGATACGCAGTCTTTT. V is TRBV11-1 and J is TRBJ2-3, with 15 bases that match TRBD2. In germline, CDR1 is SGHAT, CDR2 FQDESV (reference sequence). CDR3 length equals 19 residues.

The chain is built from TRBV7-6 and TRBJ2-7; 8 bases map to TRBD2. This CDR3 has 14 residues. V shed 5 bases and J 7 bases; nucleotides not matched to a gene: 10. Germline values: CDR1 SGHVS, CDR2 FNYEAQ. The CDR3 loop reads CASSAELTSVEQYF. CDR3 DNA sequence: TGTGCCAGCAGCGCCGAACTGACTAGCGTTGAGCAGTACTTC.

The chain uses TRBV6-4 and TRBJ2-7; unclear D gene. The CDR3 extends over 12 amino acids. Germline assignment: CDR1 MRHNA and CDR2 SNTAGT. V was shortened by 7 bases and J by 2 bases, with 9 bases between the two germline ends. For the CDR3, the DNA is TGTGCCAGCACTGCCCGGCCCTACGAGCAGTACTTC. Amino acids: CASTARPYEQYF.

This clonotype showed up many times. The chain combines TRBV20-1 with TRBJ2-1, with 9 bases fitting TRBD2. Unmatched junction bases numbered 8, after V lost 1 base and J lost 7 bases. Per germline, CDR1 DFQATT and CDR2 SNEGSKA (reference sequence). The CDR3 is 15 amino acids. CDR3 sequence reads: CSARVGSGRRNEQFF. In DNA, the CDR3 is TGCAGTGCTAGAGTTGGGAGCGGGAGGCGGAATGAGCAGTTCTTC.

The rearrangement links TRBV20-1 to TRBJ2-3; 12 bases align to TRBD2. This CDR3 is 14 amino acids long. V lost 6 bases to trimming and J lost 4 bases; unmatched junction nucleotides: 5. Germline loops: CDR1 DFQATT, CDR2 SNEGSKA (reference sequence). The CDR3 coding sequence is TGCAGTGCGCCGACTAGCGGGGGCCCAGATACGCAGTATTTT. Protein product: CSAPTSGGPDTQYF.

The chain links TRBV7-9 to TRBJ2-1, with D possibly TRBD1 on 6 matching bases. From germline, CDR1 is SEHNR and CDR2 FQNEAQ (reference sequence). V dropped 6 bases and J dropped 6 bases, with 18 bases sitting between them. The CDR3 sequence is 15 residues long. The DNA for the CDR3 is TGTGCCAGCAGACTCACTAGAGGGGGAAGCAATGAGCAGTTCTTC. Encoded protein: CASRLTRGGSNEQFF.

V and J are TRBV20-1 and TRBJ1-4; a weak D match, TRBD1 (5 bases). Germline CDR1 DFQATT, CDR2 SNEGSKA (reference sequence). V lost 2 bases and J lost 4, with 11 bases in between. The CDR3 covers 14 residues. The CDR3 spells CSARTARVNEKLFF. In nucleotides, the CDR3 is TGCAGTGCTAGAACGGCCAGGGTTAATGAAAAACTGTTTTTT.

CDR3 protein: CASTETASSYNEQFF. In DNA, the CDR3 is TGCGCCAGCACAGAGACCGCAAGCTCCTACAATGAGCAGTTCTTC. The rearrangement joins TRBV5-1 to TRBJ2-1; D gene unclear. Germline CDR1 reads SGHRS; CDR2 reads YFSETQ. The CDR3 contains 15 residues. Trimming stripped 6 bases from V and 0 bases from J, with 13 bases between.

There are a few counts of this clonotype. The chain employs TRBV5-1 and TRBJ1-2; a possible D gene is TRBD1 (5 bases). The CDR3 is 17 residues long. With 0 bases removed from V and 4 bases from J, the gap between germline ends came to 19 bases. Germline values: CDR1 SGHRS, CDR2 YFSETQ. CDR3 bases: TGCGCCAGCAGCTTGGAGGGACGCCCTGGAGATGGCTATGGCTACACCTTC. Its translation: CASSLEGRPGDGYGYTF.

V usage is TRBV20-1 and J usage is TRBJ2-7; no firm D call. With 1 base removed from V and 7 bases from J, the gap between germline ends came to 8 bases. The CDR3 totals 11 residues. The V gene's germline CDR1 is DFQATT and CDR2 SNEGSKA (reference sequence). Written as DNA, the CDR3 is TGCAGTGCTAGAGGAGGCCCTGAGCAGTACTTC. It is translated as CSARGGPEQYF.

This chain uses TRBV7-8 with TRBJ1-1; no definite D call. The CDR3 is 13 amino acids. Trimming removed 2 bases from V and 4 bases from J, with 8 bases in between. CDR1 is SGHVS and CDR2 is FQNEAQ in the germline V gene. The CDR3 protein is CASSLRRATEAFF. DNA for the CDR3: TGTGCCAGCAGCTTAAGGCGAGCCACTGAAGCTTTCTTT.

This clonotype was seen at least ten times. The rearrangement joins TRBV6-5 to TRBJ2-7; 7 bases fit TRBD1. The CDR3 has 13 amino acids. After removal of 2 bases from V and 3 bases from J, the junction contained 1 base not matched to a gene. Per the germline V gene, CDR1 is MNHEY and CDR2 is SVGAGI. CDR3 region: CASSYRDSYEQYF. CDR3 nucleotide sequence: TGTGCCAGCAGTTACCGGGACAGCTACGAGCAGTACTTC.

This clonotype showed up just a few times. The chain carries TRBV5-5 and TRBJ2-2, with unresolved D. The CDR3 sequence is 13 residues long. Trimming cost V 0 bases and J 7 bases, with 7 bases left between them. Germline V lookup: CDR1 SGHKS, CDR2 YYEKEE (reference sequence). The CDR3 DNA reads as TGTGCCAGCAGCTTGGGACCGGACGGGGAGCTGTTTTTT. It is translated as CASSLGPDGELFF.

The chain carries TRBV7-9 and TRBJ1-1; D unclear. This CDR3 contains 12 residues. V lost 5 bases and J lost 3, with 7 bases in between. The germline gives CDR1 SEHNR, CDR2 FQNEAQ (reference sequence). The CDR3 DNA follows: TGTGCCAGCAGCCATACCGACACTGAAGCTTTCTTT. Translation: CASSHTDTEAFF.